This TCR beta chain was captured in a study of blood T cell repertoires in COVID-19. Clones were read by immunoSEQ multiplex PCR, and TCRdb kept only the in-frame ones, dropping some. The sample includes tens of thousands of clones, 80% to 90% of them seen just once. The CDR3 is 14 amino acids. Trimming removed 1 base from V and 8 bases from J, with 15 bases in between. Germline V gives CDR1 SGHNT, CDR2 YYREEE (reference sequence). Sample: peripheral blood. The source of this sequence is a woman aged 55-69 years with COVID-19, enrolled during active disease. This sequence joins TRBV5-4 and TRBJ1-2; the D gene is possibly TRBD1 (5 bases). For the CDR3, the DNA is TGTGCCAGCAGCTTGTACGCGACCCAGGGCGGCTACACCTTC. Its translation: CASSLYATQGGYTF. The full variable domain, its missing parts supplied by reference TRBV5-4 and TRBJ1-2, is ETGVTQSPTHLIKTRGQQVTLRCSSQSGHNTVSWYQQALGQGPQFIFQYYREEENGRGNFPPRFSGLQFPNYSSELNVNALELDDSALYLCASSLYATQGGYTFGSGTRLTVV.